What follows are 9 T cell receptor beta chains derived from one specimen sequenced in a study of response to subunit inactivated influenza vaccine. TCRdb independently ran MiXCR on the RT-PCR reads; one entry per CDR3 protein. Of 610,000 or so distinct CDR3 sequences listed, 13% to 15% are singletons. This material consisted of PBMCs from blood, taken roughly 12 days after vaccination. Receptors originate from a man aged 50-59 years who received an inactivated influenza vaccine.

J is TRBJ2-1 and V is TRBV29-1; 11 bases agree with TRBD1. The V gene end was trimmed by 7 bases and the J gene end by 5 bases; junction bases not matched to a gene: 10. The germline gives CDR1 SQVTM, CDR2 ANQGSEA. The CDR3 is 15 residues long. CDR3: CSARATGQGDNEQFF. CDR3 DNA sequence: TGCAGCGCTCGAGCGACGGGACAGGGGGACAATGAGCAGTTCTTC.

The table lists this clonotype with a few counts. This chain uses TRBV10-2 with TRBJ2-7; 7 bases are a match to TRBD1. The V and J ends lost 7 bases and 3 bases, in that order; junction bases with no gene match: 12. This CDR3 has 15 amino acids. Germline CDR1 and CDR2: WSHSY and SAAADI. In DNA, the CDR3 is TGCGCCAGCAAGGACCCTTTTGCAGGGGGCTACGAGCAGTACTTC. Translating gives CASKDPFAGGYEQYF.

This clonotype has just a few counts. The genes are TRBV12-3 or TRBV12-4 and TRBJ2-2, with D maybe TRBD1 (5 bases). The V gene lost 6 bases and the J gene lost 5 bases, with 16 bases spanning the gap. This CDR3 region has 15 residues. This chain's CDR3 is CASSFHRTQTGELFF. Here the CDR3 DNA reads TGTGCCAGCAGCTTCCACCGGACACAGACCGGGGAGCTGTTTTTT.

The chain employs TRBV5-1 and TRBJ1-1; tentatively, D is TRBD1 (6 bases). Trimming removed 0 bases from V and 4 bases from J, with 16 bases in between. The CDR3 extends over 16 amino acids. Germline assignment: CDR1 SGHRS and CDR2 YFSETQ. CDR3 loop: CASSLALGGASTEAFF. The CDR3 region has the DNA TGCGCCAGCAGCTTGGCCCTTGGGGGGGCGAGCACTGAAGCTTTCTTT.

In its sample, this clonotype was seen a few times. V is TRBV4-1 and J is TRBJ1-1; the D gene is possibly TRBD1 (6 bases). This CDR3 is built from 15 residues. Germline V gives CDR1 MGHRA, CDR2 YSYEKL. V lost 0 bases to trimming and J lost 6 bases, with 14 bases between them. The CDR3 region is CASSQELGARAEAFF. The CDR3 region has the DNA TGCGCCAGCAGCCAAGAACTGGGGGCGAGGGCTGAAGCTTTCTTT.

V and J are TRBV28 and TRBJ2-7, with 10 bases aligning to TRBD1. V was pared by 3 bases and J by 2 bases, with 4 bases of the junction left unmatched. Germline V lookup: CDR1 MDHEN, CDR2 SYDVKM. The CDR3 is 15 amino acids. The CDR3 is CASSFGQGVTYEQYF. Here the CDR3 DNA reads TGTGCCAGCAGTTTCGGACAGGGGGTAACCTACGAGCAGTACTTC.

This clonotype was picked up a small number of times. The CDR3 loop reads CASSLGLAGGNYKNIQYF. Written as DNA, the CDR3 is TGCGCCAGCAGCTTAGGACTAGCGGGGGGGAATTACAAAAACATTCAGTACTTC. The chain uses TRBV4-1 and TRBJ2-4, with 15 bases identical to TRBD2. The germline CDR1 and CDR2 sequences are MGHRA and YSYEKL. CDR3 length equals 18 residues. The ends lost 5 bases at V and 3 bases at J; junction bases unmatched: 8.

The count of this clonotype is one. This chain uses TRBV9 with TRBJ2-1; D gene ambiguous. Per the germline V gene, CDR1 is SGDLS and CDR2 is YYNGEE. CDR3 length: 15 amino acids. The ends were cut back, 6 bases at V and 5 bases at J, with 18 bases in the middle. In DNA form, the CDR3 reads TGTGCCAGCACCCTCCAACCCGGCAGTCACAATGAGCAGTTCTTC. It codes for CASTLQPGSHNEQFF.

A few counts support this clonotype. The chain is built from TRBV11-1 and TRBJ2-1; TRBD2 matches 9 bases. The CDR3 length is 18 residues. Trimming at V came to 3 bases and at J to 4 bases, leaving 13 bases not matched to a gene. Germline values: CDR1 SGHAT, CDR2 FQDESV (reference sequence). The CDR3 coding sequence is TGTGCCAGCAGCTTCGTACAATGGCAGCGGGGGGAATACAATGAGCAGTTCTTC. As protein: CASSFVQWQRGEYNEQFF.